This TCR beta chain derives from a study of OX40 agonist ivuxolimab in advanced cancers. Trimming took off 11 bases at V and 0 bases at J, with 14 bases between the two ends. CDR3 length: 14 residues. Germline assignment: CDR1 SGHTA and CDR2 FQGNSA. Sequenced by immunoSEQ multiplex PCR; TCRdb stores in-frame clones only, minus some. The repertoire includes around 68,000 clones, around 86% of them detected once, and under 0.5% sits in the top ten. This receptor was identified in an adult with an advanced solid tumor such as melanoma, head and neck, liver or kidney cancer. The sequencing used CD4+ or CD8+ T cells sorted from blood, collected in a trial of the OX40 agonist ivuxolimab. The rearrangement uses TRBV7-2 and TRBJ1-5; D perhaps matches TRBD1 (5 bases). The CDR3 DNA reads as TGTGCCGGGGGGACGGCCGGTAGCAATCAGCCCCAGCATTTT. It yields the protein CAGGTAGSNQPQHF.